A selection of T cell receptor beta chains follows, all from one sample in a study of PD-1 blockade in classical Hodgkin lymphoma. The protocol was immunoSEQ multiplex PCR, while the TCRdb copy is restricted to in-frame clones and leaves out a portion. The sample includes about 30,000 clones, 70% to 75% seen only once; the top ten take around 3.3%. The source was peripheral blood mononuclear cells (PBMCs), collected before the second cycle of nivolumab. The receptors were sampled from a human donor with classical Hodgkin lymphoma. The CDR3 runs from the conserved cysteine through the conserved F or W. A D gene is named only where the DNA matches it firmly. Part of the rows lack a size; the others show once, few, many or a class for expanded clones.

CDR3nt: TGCGCCAGCAGCTTGAACTATATGAGAGATACGCAGTATTTT
CDR3aa: CASSLNYMRDTQYF
v_gene: TRBV5-1
d_gene: .
abundance: .
j_gene: TRBJ2-3

CDR3nt: TGTGCCAGCATTAGACTAGCGGGGGGGCACGAGCAGTACTTC
CDR3aa: CASIRLAGGHEQYF
v_gene: TRBV2
d_gene: TRBD2
abundance: .
j_gene: TRBJ2-7

CDR3nt: TGTGCCAGCAGCTTAGGCCAGAACTATGGCTACACCTTC
CDR3aa: CASSLGQNYGYTF
v_gene: TRBV13
d_gene: .
abundance: .
j_gene: TRBJ1-2

CDR3nt: TGTGCCAGCAGCGTCTTACGGGCGGATACGCAGTATTTT
CDR3aa: CASSVLRADTQYF
v_gene: TRBV9
d_gene: .
abundance: .
j_gene: TRBJ2-3

CDR3nt: TGTGCCAGCAGTGAACCGACAGGGACAGAGCCCCAGCATTTT
CDR3aa: CASSEPTGTEPQHF
v_gene: TRBV28
d_gene: TRBD1
abundance: few
j_gene: TRBJ1-5

CDR3nt: TGCGCCAGCAGCCCCTTGGGCAGGGGGCATAACCCCGGGGAGCTGTTTTTT
CDR3aa: CASSPLGRGHNPGELFF
v_gene: TRBV4-1
d_gene: TRBD1
abundance: .
j_gene: TRBJ2-2

CDR3nt: TGCGCCAGCAGCTTCGGGGAGCTTGCCCTCAATGAGCAGTTCTTC
CDR3aa: CASSFGELALNEQFF
v_gene: TRBV5-1
d_gene: .
abundance: medium-sized
j_gene: TRBJ2-1

CDR3nt: TGTGCCAGCAGTTTTTCTTGGGACACCTCCTACGAGCAGTACTTC
CDR3aa: CASSFSWDTSYEQYF
v_gene: TRBV27
d_gene: .
abundance: .
j_gene: TRBJ2-7

CDR3nt: TGTGCCAGCAGCAGACAAGAGACCCAGTACTTC
CDR3aa: CASSRQETQYF
v_gene: TRBV2
d_gene: .
abundance: few
j_gene: TRBJ2-5

CDR3nt: TGTGCCAGCAGTCGTCCAGAGGGGCCCCGTGAGCAGTTCTTC
CDR3aa: CASSRPEGPREQFF
v_gene: TRBV28
d_gene: .
abundance: .
j_gene: TRBJ2-1

CDR3nt: TGTGCCAGCAGTCCGCAGGGCTCGAGGGGCTACACCTTC
CDR3aa: CASSPQGSRGYTF
v_gene: TRBV6-4
d_gene: .
abundance: few
j_gene: TRBJ1-2

CDR3nt: TGCGCCAGCAGCCAAGAGGTCAGCCTCCAAAACACCATATATTTT
CDR3aa: CASSQEVSLQNTIYF
v_gene: TRBV4-1
d_gene: .
abundance: .
j_gene: TRBJ1-3

CDR3nt: TGTGCCAGCAGCTTAGACGGGTCGGAGACCCAGTACTTC
CDR3aa: CASSLDGSETQYF
v_gene: TRBV7-9
d_gene: .
abundance: few
j_gene: TRBJ2-5

CDR3nt: TGTGCCAGCAGCTTGCGGGGAAGCGAAAAACTGTTTTTT
CDR3aa: CASSLRGSEKLFF
v_gene: TRBV5-4
d_gene: .
abundance: .
j_gene: TRBJ1-4

CDR3nt: TGTGCCAGCACCCAATGGGGGGCCGGGGCCAACGTCCTGACTTTC
CDR3aa: CASTQWGAGANVLTF
v_gene: TRBV5-6
d_gene: .
abundance: .
j_gene: TRBJ2-6

CDR3nt: TGTGCCAGTAGTGGGTTCCGGGGGGGACAAGAGACCCAGTACTTC
CDR3aa: CASSGFRGGQETQYF
v_gene: TRBV19
d_gene: TRBD2
abundance: .
j_gene: TRBJ2-5

CDR3nt: TGTGCCAGCAGTTTGACGGGACAACAAGAGACCCAGTACTTC
CDR3aa: CASSLTGQQETQYF
v_gene: TRBV28
d_gene: .
abundance: .
j_gene: TRBJ2-5

CDR3nt: TGTGCCAGCAGCTTAGCCAGATGGTCCGAGCAGTACTTC
CDR3aa: CASSLARWSEQYF
v_gene: TRBV7-3
d_gene: .
abundance: .
j_gene: TRBJ2-7

CDR3nt: TGTGCCAGCAGCTTAGGGACAACGGGATATACTGAAGCTTTCTTT
CDR3aa: CASSLGTTGYTEAFF
v_gene: TRBV7-9
d_gene: .
abundance: .
j_gene: TRBJ1-1

CDR3nt: TGTGCCTGGAGTGTAGGAGGGGGTTCACCCCTCCACTTT
CDR3aa: CAWSVGGGSPLHF
v_gene: TRBV30
d_gene: .
abundance: few
j_gene: TRBJ1-6

CDR3nt: TGTGCCAGCGAGGGGGCGAGAAATGAAAAACTGTTTTTT
CDR3aa: CASEGARNEKLFF
v_gene: TRBV28
d_gene: TRBD1
abundance: once
j_gene: TRBJ1-4

CDR3nt: TGTGCCACCAGCAGAGATACAAGGAACTATGGCTACACCTTC
CDR3aa: CATSRDTRNYGYTF
v_gene: TRBV15
d_gene: .
abundance: .
j_gene: TRBJ1-2

CDR3nt: TGTGCCAGCAGCCCGACTGGAGGGTCCTACGAGCAGTACTTC
CDR3aa: CASSPTGGSYEQYF
v_gene: TRBV5-6
d_gene: .
abundance: .
j_gene: TRBJ2-7

CDR3nt: TGTGCCAGCAGTGGCCTGGGGCTTCTCCACTTT
CDR3aa: CASSGLGLLHF
v_gene: TRBV6-5
d_gene: .
abundance: .
j_gene: TRBJ1-6

CDR3nt: TGTGCCAGCAGCGTTGGGGGGTTAGCTAACTATGGCTACACCTTC
CDR3aa: CASSVGGLANYGYTF
v_gene: TRBV9
d_gene: .
abundance: .
j_gene: TRBJ1-2

CDR3nt: TGTGCCAGCAGCGCCAGGGTGGGGGGGTACAATGAGCAGTTCTTC
CDR3aa: CASSARVGGYNEQFF
v_gene: TRBV7-8
d_gene: TRBD2
abundance: .
j_gene: TRBJ2-1

CDR3nt: TGTGCCAGCAGTAAAGGACAGGGCGGAGGAAACATTCAGTACTTC
CDR3aa: CASSKGQGGGNIQYF
v_gene: TRBV27
d_gene: TRBD1
abundance: .
j_gene: TRBJ2-4

CDR3nt: TGTGCCAGCAGCTTCCACAGGGGTGTGGGGTACGAGCAGTACTTC
CDR3aa: CASSFHRGVGYEQYF
v_gene: TRBV7-2
d_gene: TRBD1
abundance: .
j_gene: TRBJ2-7

CDR3nt: TGTGCCAGCAGCTTAGTTTCGGGGGAAGACTACGAGCAGTACTTC
CDR3aa: CASSLVSGEDYEQYF
v_gene: TRBV11-2
d_gene: .
abundance: .
j_gene: TRBJ2-7

CDR3nt: TGCGCCAGCAGCCAAGATCGGGGGGGGGAGAAAGATACGCAGTATTTT
CDR3aa: CASSQDRGGEKDTQYF
v_gene: TRBV4-1
d_gene: TRBD2
abundance: few
j_gene: TRBJ2-3

CDR3nt: TGTGCCAGCAGCCCCACAGGGACTAACACTGAAGCTTTCTTT
CDR3aa: CASSPTGTNTEAFF
v_gene: TRBV7-3
d_gene: .
abundance: .
j_gene: TRBJ1-1

CDR3nt: TGTGCCAGTAGTATAGTGGGGACTAGCGGGGCTACGCAGTTCTTC
CDR3aa: CASSIVGTSGATQFF
v_gene: TRBV19
d_gene: TRBD2
abundance: .
j_gene: TRBJ2-1

CDR3nt: TGTGCCTGGAGCAAAATACAGGGTTATGAGACCCAGTACTTC
CDR3aa: CAWSKIQGYETQYF
v_gene: TRBV30
d_gene: .
abundance: .
j_gene: TRBJ2-5

CDR3nt: TGTGCCAGCAGCTTGTCAGTCTCCTACGAGCAGTACTTC
CDR3aa: CASSLSVSYEQYF
v_gene: TRBV5-6
d_gene: .
abundance: .
j_gene: TRBJ2-7

CDR3nt: TGTGCCAGCAGCTTGGGTCCGAGGGAGCTGTTTTTT
CDR3aa: CASSLGPRELFF
v_gene: TRBV11-1
d_gene: .
abundance: .
j_gene: TRBJ2-2

CDR3nt: TGTGCCAGCAGACTCAGGGGTTATAATTCACCCCTCCACTTT
CDR3aa: CASRLRGYNSPLHF
v_gene: TRBV28
d_gene: .
abundance: .
j_gene: TRBJ1-6

CDR3nt: TGCGCCAGCAGCCAAGAAGGAAGGAACTCCTACAATGAGCAGTTCTTC
CDR3aa: CASSQEGRNSYNEQFF
v_gene: TRBV4-1
d_gene: .
abundance: .
j_gene: TRBJ2-1

CDR3nt: TGCGCCAGCAGCCAATGGCCGGGTATAGATTCACCCCTCCACTTT
CDR3aa: CASSQWPGIDSPLHF
v_gene: TRBV4-1
d_gene: .
abundance: .
j_gene: TRBJ1-6

CDR3nt: TGTGCCAGCACCGGACAGCCGCAAGAGACCCAGTACTTC
CDR3aa: CASTGQPQETQYF
v_gene: TRBV2
d_gene: .
abundance: medium-sized
j_gene: TRBJ2-5

CDR3nt: TGTGCCAGCAGTGAATGGTCAGATACGCAGTATTTT
CDR3aa: CASSEWSDTQYF
v_gene: TRBV6-1
d_gene: .
abundance: .
j_gene: TRBJ2-3

CDR3nt: TGCGCCAGCAGCTTGGAGAGACTAGCGGGACAAGAGACCCAGTACTTC
CDR3aa: CASSLERLAGQETQYF
v_gene: TRBV5-1
d_gene: TRBD2
abundance: .
j_gene: TRBJ2-5

CDR3nt: TGTGCCAGCAGTTCAAGACAGAGCCTAGGGAGGGATACGCAGTATTTT
CDR3aa: CASSSRQSLGRDTQYF
v_gene: TRBV28
d_gene: .
abundance: .
j_gene: TRBJ2-3

CDR3nt: TGTGCCAGCAGTGATGGGGTGACAGGGAGTGTCGAGCAGTACTTC
CDR3aa: CASSDGVTGSVEQYF
v_gene: TRBV6-6
d_gene: TRBD1
abundance: once
j_gene: TRBJ2-7

CDR3nt: TGTGCCAGCAGTTTGACGGGTCCGGGGGGGAGCAATCAGCCCCAGCATTTT
CDR3aa: CASSLTGPGGSNQPQHF
v_gene: TRBV27
d_gene: .
abundance: few
j_gene: TRBJ1-5

CDR3nt: TGTGCCAGCAGCCTCAGCAATCAGCCCCAGCATTTT
CDR3aa: CASSLSNQPQHF
v_gene: TRBV7-9
d_gene: .
abundance: .
j_gene: TRBJ1-5